This TCR beta chain derives from a study of graft-versus-host responses after intestinal transplantation. This CDR3 has 16 residues. Germline assignment: CDR1 PRHDT and CDR2 FYEKMQ (reference sequence). V dropped 0 bases and J dropped 2 bases, with 12 bases sitting between them. The assay was immunoSEQ multiplex PCR, and TCRdb's table has in-frame clones only and misses some. Here the sample spans tens of thousands of clones, around 83% being singletons. Remarks on this clone: The target antigen is unknown.

The chain combines TRBV13 with TRBJ2-3; a possible D gene is TRBD2 (5 bases). The source material was unstimulated CD8+ T cells sorted from spleen or lymph node cells, sampled before intestinal transplant. This sequence was found in a human donor who received an intestinal transplant. In nucleotides, the CDR3 is TGTGCCAGCAGCTTAGGGGGCGGACTTTACACAGATACGCAGTATTTT. Its translation: CASSLGGGLYTDTQYF.